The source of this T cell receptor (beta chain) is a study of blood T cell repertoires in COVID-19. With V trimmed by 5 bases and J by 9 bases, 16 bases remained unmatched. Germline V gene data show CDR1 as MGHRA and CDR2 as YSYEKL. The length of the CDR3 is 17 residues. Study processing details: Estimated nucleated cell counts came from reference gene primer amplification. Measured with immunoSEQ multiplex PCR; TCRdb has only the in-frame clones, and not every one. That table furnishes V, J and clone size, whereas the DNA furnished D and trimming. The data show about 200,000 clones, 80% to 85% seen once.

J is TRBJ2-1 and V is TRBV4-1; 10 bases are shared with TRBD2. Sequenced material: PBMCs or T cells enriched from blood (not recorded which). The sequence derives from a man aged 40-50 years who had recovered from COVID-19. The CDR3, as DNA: TGCGCCAGCAGCTTTCAAAGCGGGGGGGCTATCAGAGGTGAGCAGTTCTTC. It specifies CASSFQSGGAIRGEQFF.